This entry is about one T cell receptor (beta chain). The target antigen is unknown. This specimen belongs to a study of T cells in Graves' hyperthyroidism and ophthalmopathy. Findings of the study overall: Peripheral blood also featured most of the thyroid clonotypes expanded above 0.001.

The CDR3 regions of TCR beta were amplified from RNA transcripts. HTBI primers were used for first-round RT-PCR of the TCR CDR3. TCRdb reanalysed the multiplex PCR reads using MiXCR and keeps one entry per CDR3 protein. The data hold nearly 600,000 distinct CDR3 sequences, with about 15% observed a single time. The study collected blood at first hyperthyroidism diagnosis, before any ophthalmopathy symptoms arose. The CDR3 is 8 residues long. Germline loops: CDR1 MDHEN, CDR2 SYDVKM. V was cut by 9 bases and J by 9 bases, with 6 bases left in between. The chain employs TRBV28 and TRBJ2-7, with D unclear. Sequencing was done on a sample of blood. This clonotype originated in a woman aged 30 to 39 with Graves' hyperthyroidism that later progressed to Graves' ophthalmopathy. The CDR3, as DNA: TGTGCCAGAAGTGGGCAGTACTTC. Protein product: CARSGQYF. Variable domain in full (rest from reference TRBV28 and TRBJ2-7): DVKVTQSSRYLVKRTGEKVFLECVQDMDHENMFWYRQDPGLGLRLIYFSYDVKMKEKGDIPEGYSVSREKKERFSLILESASTNQTSMYLCARSGQYFGPGTRLTVT.